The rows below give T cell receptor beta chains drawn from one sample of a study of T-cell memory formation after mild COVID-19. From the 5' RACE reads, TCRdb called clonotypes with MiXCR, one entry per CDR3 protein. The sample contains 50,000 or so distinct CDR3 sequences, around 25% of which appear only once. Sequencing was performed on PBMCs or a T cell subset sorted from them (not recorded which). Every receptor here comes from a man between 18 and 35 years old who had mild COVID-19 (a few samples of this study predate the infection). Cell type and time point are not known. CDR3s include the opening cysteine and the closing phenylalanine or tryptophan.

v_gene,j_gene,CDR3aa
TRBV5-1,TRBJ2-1,CASSPEGGPPYNEQFF
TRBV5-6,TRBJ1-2,CASSLWQNDYGYTF
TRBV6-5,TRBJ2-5,CASTTRGQETQYF
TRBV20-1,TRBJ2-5,CSARYPVIGYWGETQYF
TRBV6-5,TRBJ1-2,CASSYSGGSYYGYTF
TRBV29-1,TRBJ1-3,CSVTRRNTIYF
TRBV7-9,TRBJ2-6,CASSPFPSSGANVLTF
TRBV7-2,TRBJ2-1,CASTLPHSGGYNEQFF
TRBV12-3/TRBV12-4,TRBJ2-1,CASSLGRIGEQFF
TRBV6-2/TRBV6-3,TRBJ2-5,CASNFGLAGEETQYF
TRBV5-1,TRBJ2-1,CASSFQGAFFYNEQFF
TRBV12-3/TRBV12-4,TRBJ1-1,CASTLGNAEAFF
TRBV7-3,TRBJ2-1,CASSLLAGGREQFF
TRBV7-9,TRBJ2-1,CASSPTLTSGGYYNEQFF
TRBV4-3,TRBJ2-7,CASSQAGGEQYF
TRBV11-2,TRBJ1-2,CASSSGTGSGYTF
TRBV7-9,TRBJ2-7,CASTGQDYEQYF
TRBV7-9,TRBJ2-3,CASSPPGQGSATDTQYF
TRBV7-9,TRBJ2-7,CASSSGGGAGYEQYF
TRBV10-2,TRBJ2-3,CASSELGGAGTDTQYF
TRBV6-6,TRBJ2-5,CASSYGIGEGGETQYF
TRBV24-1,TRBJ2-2,CATKGQGAKTGELFF
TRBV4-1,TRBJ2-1,CASSPEGTGADEQFF
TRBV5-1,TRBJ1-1,CASGRVSANTEAFF
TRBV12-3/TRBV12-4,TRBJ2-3,CASSWGRADTQYF
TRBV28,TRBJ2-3,CASTLGGGGSTDTQYF
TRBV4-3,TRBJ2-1,CASSQTGNNEQFF
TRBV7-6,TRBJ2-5,CASSSGGTGSETQYF
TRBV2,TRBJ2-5,CASSDQSAQETQYF
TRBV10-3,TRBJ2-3,CAISESPTTTSGGYTDTQYF
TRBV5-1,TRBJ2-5,CASSLETQYF
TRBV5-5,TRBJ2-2,CASSLGPTGELFF
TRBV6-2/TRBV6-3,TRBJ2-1,CASISSGTGDDEQFF
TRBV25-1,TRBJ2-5,CASSPGLAGTQYF
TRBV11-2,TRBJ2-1,CASSWTGNEQFF
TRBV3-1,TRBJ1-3,CASSQDRQGSGNTIYF
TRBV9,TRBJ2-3,CASSVVAGDWGTQYF
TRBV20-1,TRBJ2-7,CSARAGPNYEQYF
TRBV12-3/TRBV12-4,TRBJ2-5,CASAGVQETQYF
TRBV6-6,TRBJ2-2,CAYRVSGELFF
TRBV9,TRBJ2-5,CASTPDRVRGETQYF
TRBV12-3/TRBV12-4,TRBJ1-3,CASRGFRQGGGNTIYF
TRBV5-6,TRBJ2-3,CASSQSGLGTQYF
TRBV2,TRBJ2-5,CASRGARASQETQYF
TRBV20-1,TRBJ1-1,CSARDLGQNTEAFF
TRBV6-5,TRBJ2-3,CASSSPRIEGGTDTQYF